What follows are 18 T cell receptor beta chains derived from one specimen sequenced in a study of OX40 agonist ivuxolimab in advanced cancers. Some clones are missing from TCRdb's copy, which holds only in-frame ones; the method was immunoSEQ multiplex PCR. The repertoire holds around 40,000 clones, roughly 80% seen once, with less than 25% in the top ten. Here the sequenced sample was CD4+ or CD8+ T cells sorted from blood, taken in a trial of the OX40 agonist ivuxolimab. Receptors originate from an adult with an advanced solid tumor such as melanoma, head and neck, liver or kidney cancer.

This clone was seen a few times. The chain is built from TRBV20-1 and TRBJ1-1; D uncertain. The CDR3 has 11 residues. The germline gives CDR1 DFQATT, CDR2 SNEGSKA (reference sequence). V was cut by 4 bases and J by 3 bases, with 6 bases left in between. The CDR3 loop is CSANADTEAFF. CDR3 nucleotides: TGCAGTGCTAATGCAGACACTGAAGCTTTCTTT.

The chain carries TRBV6-5 and TRBJ1-5; perhaps TRBD1 as D (6 bases). V dropped 2 bases and J dropped 7 bases, with 15 bases sitting between them. This CDR3 comprises 15 residues. CDR1 MNHEY and CDR2 SVGAGI come from the germline V gene. CDR3 bases: TGTGCCAGCAGTTACGGGACACACGATGGGCAGCCCCAGCATTTT. Its translation: CASSYGTHDGQPQHF.

The V call is TRBV28, the J call TRBJ1-5, with a tentative D call TRBD1 (6 bases). CDR1 is MDHEN, CDR2 SYDVKM, per germline. The CDR3 is made up of 16 amino acids. V was clipped by 3 bases and J by 3 bases, with 15 bases between them. For the CDR3, the DNA is TGTGCCAGCAGTTTTAAGCCCGGGGGCTACAATCAGCCCCAGCATTTT. This codes for CASSFKPGGYNQPQHF.

The J gene is TRBJ2-7, the V gene TRBV6-5; 7 nucleotides match TRBD1. Looked up from germline, CDR1 is MNHEY and CDR2 is SVGAGI. Trimming took 0 bases from V and 1 from J; bases not matched to a gene: 3. The CDR3 sequence is 15 residues long. The CDR3 DNA sequence: TGTGCCAGCAGTTACTCGCGACAGGGATCCTACGAGCAGTACTTC. This encodes CASSYSRQGSYEQYF.

The chain recombines TRBV13 with TRBJ1-4; D remains unclear. V dropped 1 base and J dropped 5 bases, with 5 bases sitting between them. Germline V CDR1 and CDR2: PRHDT, FYEKMQ (reference sequence). The CDR3 is 13 amino acids. CDR3 region: CASSLALNEKLFF. The CDR3, as DNA: TGTGCCAGCAGCTTAGCACTAAATGAAAAACTGTTTTTT.

This chain links TRBV6-6 with TRBJ2-7; D is undetermined. Per the germline V gene, CDR1 is MNHNY and CDR2 is SVGAGI (reference sequence). Trimming removed 5 bases from V and 4 bases from J, with 6 bases in between. The CDR3 loop spans 11 amino acids. The chain's CDR3 is CASSASYEQYF. CDR3 bases: TGTGCCAGCAGTGCGAGTTACGAGCAGTACTTC.

The genes are TRBV10-3 and TRBJ1-2, with 8 bases fitting TRBD1. Germline CDR1 and CDR2: ENHRY and SYGVKD. With 10 bases clipped from V and 4 bases from J, the junction kept 11 bases outside the gene matches. This CDR3 comprises 14 residues. The CDR3 loop is CATDRGQGGYGYTF. For the CDR3, the DNA is TGTGCCACCGATCGAGGACAGGGTGGCTATGGCTACACCTTC.

The chain links TRBV19 to TRBJ1-2; the D is unclear. The CDR3 has 10 residues. Germline CDR1 LNHDA, CDR2 SQIVND (reference sequence). V was trimmed by 5 bases and J by 10 bases, leaving 8 bases between them. CDR3 sequence: CASSSVYYTF. The DNA for the CDR3 is TGTGCCAGTAGTTCTGTATACTACACCTTC.

This chain links TRBV29-1 with TRBJ1-2; D is perhaps TRBD1 (5 bases). The CDR3 extends over 12 amino acids. The germline V gene has CDR1 SQVTM and CDR2 ANQGSEA. V was cut by 7 bases and J by 3 bases, with 12 bases left in between. Written as DNA, the CDR3 is TGCAGCGCCCGGGGGTCCGACTATGGCTACACCTTC. Amino acids: CSARGSDYGYTF. Using reference TRBV29-1 and TRBJ1-2 for the parts outside the CDR3, the full variable domain is SAVISQKPSRDICQRGTSLTIQCQVDSQVTMMFWYRQQPGQSLTLIATANQGSEATYESGFVIDKFPISRPNLTFSTLTVSNMSPEDSSIYLCSARGSDYGYTFGSGTRLTVV.

The chain employs TRBV19 and TRBJ2-2, with 9 bases identical to TRBD1. CDR1 is LNHDA and CDR2 is SQIVND in the germline V gene (reference sequence). V was pared by 6 bases and J by 3 bases, with 8 bases of the junction left unmatched. This CDR3 comprises 16 residues. The CDR3 sequence: CASSPRTGVDTGELFF. The CDR3 DNA reads as TGTGCCAGTAGCCCCCGGACAGGGGTTGACACCGGGGAGCTGTTTTTT.

This chain joins TRBV2 and TRBJ2-1, with D possibly being TRBD2 (5 bases). Germline loops: CDR1 SNHLY, CDR2 FYNNEI. The CDR3 consists of 15 residues. Trimming shortened V by 4 bases and J by 2 bases, and 12 bases separated the two germline ends. The DNA of the CDR3 is TGTGCCAGCAGTGGGGCAACTAGTACCTACAATGAGCAGTTCTTC. It codes for CASSGATSTYNEQFF.

The sample holds a few counts of this clone. The chain recombines TRBV7-9 with TRBJ1-3; D is unclear. Trimming took 4 bases from V and 0 from J, leaving 10 bases between them. This CDR3 has 15 residues. Germline values: CDR1 SEHNR, CDR2 FQNEAQ (reference sequence). The CDR3 bases are TGTGCCAGCAGCTCCCTTCGTAGCTCTGGAAACACCATATATTTT. It is translated as CASSSLRSSGNTIYF.

V and J are TRBV4-3 and TRBJ1-1, with D unresolved. V was cut by 2 bases and J by 5 bases, with 12 bases left in between. Germline CDR1 reads LGHNA; CDR2 reads YSLEER. CDR3 length: 14 amino acids. CDR3 sequence reads: CASSQRPSGTEAFF. As DNA, the CDR3 is TGCGCCAGCAGCCAAAGACCCAGTGGTACTGAAGCTTTCTTT.

J is TRBJ2-7 and V is TRBV5-5, with 9 positions matching TRBD1. The CDR3 has 15 amino acids. J gave up 3 bases and V 4 bases, and 8 bases lay outside the gene matches. CDR1 and CDR2 from the germline V gene are SGHKS and YYEKEE (reference sequence). The CDR3 nucleotides read TGTGCCAGCAGCCTGCCCAGGGGACAGGGCTACGAGCAGTACTTC. It codes for CASSLPRGQGYEQYF.

This clone has just a few counts. The chain's CDR3 is CASSLDRVLDEQYF. The CDR3 nucleotides are TGCGCCAGCAGCTTGGACAGGGTCCTTGACGAGCAGTACTTC. The chain uses TRBV5-1 and TRBJ2-7; maybe TRBD1 (6 bases). V was shortened by 0 bases and J by 5 bases, with 12 bases between the two germline ends. The CDR3 consists of 14 residues. Germline values: CDR1 SGHRS, CDR2 YFSETQ.

This rearrangement joins TRBV6-5 to TRBJ1-2, with 7 bases lining up with TRBD1. The junction had 9 bases not matched to a gene; V was cut back by 6 bases and J by 8 bases. The CDR3 covers 13 residues. Germline-derived CDR1 and CDR2 are MNHEY and SVGAGI. The CDR3: CASREQGRGGYTF. CDR3 DNA sequence: TGTGCCAGCAGGGAACAGGGGAGGGGGGGCTACACCTTC.

This chain links TRBV4-3 with TRBJ2-1; D might be TRBD1 (6 bases). The V end was cut by 0 bases, the J end by 2 bases, with 11 bases between. The V gene's germline CDR1 is LGHNA and CDR2 YSLEER. The CDR3 sequence is 16 residues long. DNA for the CDR3: TGCGCCAGCAGCCAAGATTTGGGGGCCACCTACAATGAGCAGTTCTTC. The encoded protein is CASSQDLGATYNEQFF.

The rearrangement joins TRBV27 to TRBJ2-5; D is possibly TRBD1 or TRBD2 (6 bases each). The V gene's germline CDR1 is MNHEY and CDR2 SMNVEV (reference sequence). The CDR3 is 14 amino acids. Trimming shortened V by 3 bases and J by 4 bases, and 12 bases separated the two germline ends. The CDR3 protein is CASSFRGAGETQYF. The CDR3 DNA reads as TGTGCCAGCAGTTTTAGGGGGGCCGGAGAGACCCAGTACTTC.